The T cell receptor beta chain described here comes from a study of T-cell memory formation after mild COVID-19. The CDR3 sequence is 14 residues long. CDR1 is SGHTA, CDR2 FQGTGA, per germline. V shed 3 bases and J shed 6 bases, with 12 bases lying between them. In TCRdb, the 5' RACE reads were re-called with MiXCR into one record per CDR3 protein. The data hold 500,000 to 550,000 distinct CDR3 sequences, with roughly 20% observed a single time. This clonotype appeared a few times. The receptor was isolated from an adult woman who had mild COVID-19 (a few samples of this study predate the infection). Cell type and time point are not known. Sequencing was done on a sample of PBMCs or a T cell subset sorted from them (not recorded which). This chain uses TRBV7-3 with TRBJ2-1; D may be TRBD2 (6 bases). The CDR3 DNA follows: TGTGCCAGCAGCTTGGGTAGCGGCCTCAATGAGCAGTTCTTC. This encodes CASSLGSGLNEQFF. Filled out from reference TRBV7-3 and TRBJ2-1, the complete variable domain reads GAGVSQTPSNKVTEKGKYVELRCDPISGHTALYWYRQSLGQGPEFLIYFQGTGAADDSGLPNDRFFAVRPEGSVSTLKIQRTERGDSAVYLCASSLGSGLNEQFFGPGTRLTVL.